This TCR beta chain appears in the sequencing data of a study of blood T cell repertoires in COVID-19. For the study at large: Acute and convalescent COVID-19 samples came from the United States, Italy and Spain. From T cells, B-cell-depleted T cells, or PBMCs came the material, which was cDNA or gDNA.

Original handling: From reference gene primer amplification, estimates of nucleated cell counts were derived. Clones were read by immunoSEQ multiplex PCR, and TCRdb kept only the in-frame ones, dropping some. The V and J calls and clone size are taken from that table; D and trimming were inferred from the DNA. The profile shows just under 50,000 clones, roughly nine tenths of them singletons. CDR1 and CDR2 (germline): LNHDA, SQIVND (reference sequence). CDR3 length: 16 residues. V lost 5 bases to trimming and J lost 1 base; unmatched junction nucleotides: 4. The source is a human donor in a cohort sampled during active COVID-19. The rearrangement links TRBV19 to TRBJ1-4; 10 bases map to TRBD1. The sample consisted of peripheral blood. The chain's CDR3 is CASSDRGRITNEKLFF. In DNA, the CDR3 is TGTGCCAGTAGTGACAGGGGGCGCATAACTAATGAAAAACTGTTTTTT.